Listed below are T cell receptor beta chains from one sample, sequenced in a study of patients and donors after allogeneic stem cell transplantation. TCRdb reprocessed the RT-PCR reads with MiXCR, giving one entry per CDR3 protein. The data show over 400,000 distinct CDR3 sequences, with 16% seen just once and 6% to 8% held by the top ten. The specimen was blood, either unsorted or a sorted T cell fraction (not recorded which). The receptors shown here come from a human donor who was either an allogeneic HSCT recipient or a stem cell or donor lymphocyte infusion donor (not recorded which). It is not recorded whose cells these are; they may come from a transplant donor. The CDR3 runs from the conserved cysteine through the conserved F or W. The D gene is left open where the match is weak. Size tells how often a clone was seen (once, few, many) or the class of an expanded clone, and some rows leave it out.

d_call	j_call	v_call	clone_size	cdr3_aa	cdr3_nt
TRBD2	TRBJ2-1	TRBV5-1	NA	CASSIPTSGRKYNEQFF	TGCGCCAGCAGCATACCCACTAGCGGGAGGAAATACAATGAGCAGTTCTTC
NA	TRBJ1-1	TRBV6-1	many	CASSGGGSPTEAFF	TGTGCCAGCAGCGGAGGCGGCAGTCCCACTGAAGCTTTCTTT
NA	TRBJ1-4	TRBV5-5	few	CASSTNRGRTDF	TGTGCCAGCAGCACTAACCGAGGACGGACCGATTTT
TRBD2	TRBJ2-7	TRBV14	NA	CASSPQLAGRYEQYF	TGTGCCAGCAGCCCCCAACTAGCGGGCCGCTACGAGCAGTACTTC
TRBD1	TRBJ1-2	TRBV7-9	NA	CASSVDRRTYGYTF	TGTGCCAGCAGCGTGGACAGGCGTACCTATGGCTACACCTTC
NA	TRBJ1-6	TRBV10-3	NA	CAISRQENSPLHF	TGTGCCATCAGTAGACAGGAAAATTCACCCCTCCACTTT
NA	TRBJ1-5	TRBV4-2	few	CASSQDWQGGNQPQHF	TGTGCCAGCAGCCAAGATTGGCAGGGAGGCAATCAGCCCCAGCATTTT
NA	TRBJ2-1	TRBV12-3/TRBV12-4	many	CASTPGRFREDEQFF	TGTGCCAGCACCCCTGGTAGATTTCGAGAGGATGAGCAGTTCTTC
NA	TRBJ2-5	TRBV20-1	few	CSADRTSETQYF	TGCAGTGCTGACAGAACCTCAGAGACCCAGTACTTC
TRBD2	TRBJ2-2	TRBV20-1	few	CSARDMIAGGPDTGELFF	TGCAGTGCTAGAGATATGATAGCGGGGGGGCCGGACACCGGGGAGCTGTTTTTT
NA	TRBJ1-4	TRBV5-1	NA	CASSLTAEKNEKLFF	TGCGCCAGCAGCTTGACTGCCGAGAAGAATGAAAAACTGTTTTTT
TRBD1	TRBJ1-4	TRBV29-1	few	CSVRDRGEKLFF	TGCAGCGTGAGGGACAGGGGTGAAAAACTGTTTTTT
NA	TRBJ2-3	TRBV4-3	few	CASSQELLILTSTDTQYF	TGCGCCAGCAGCCAAGAGTTATTAATTCTTACCTCCACAGATACGCAGTATTTT
NA	TRBJ2-4	TRBV15	NA	CATSRPPGESDIQYF	TGTGCCACCAGCAGACCGCCGGGGGAATCGGACATTCAGTACTTC
NA	TRBJ2-1	TRBV6-5	few	CASRRGNEQFF	TGTGCCAGCAGACGGGGCAATGAGCAGTTCTTC
TRBD1	TRBJ1-3	TRBV4-1	many	CASSQDTEQGRPGNTIYF	TGCGCCAGCAGCCAAGATACCGAACAGGGGAGGCCTGGAAACACCATATATTTT
NA	TRBJ2-1	TRBV20-1	few	CSARPALREQFF	TGCAGTGCTAGACCGGCCCTCAGGGAGCAGTTCTTC
TRBD2	TRBJ2-5	TRBV24-1	NA	CATSDHGLAGRETQYF	TGTGCCACCAGTGATCATGGACTAGCGGGAAGAGAGACCCAGTACTTC
NA	TRBJ2-3	TRBV3-1	many	CASSPRGRFTDTQYF	TGTGCCAGCAGCCCACGAGGGAGGTTCACAGATACGCAGTATTTT
NA	TRBJ2-7	TRBV5-1	many	CASSLVGNEQYF	TGCGCCAGCAGCTTGGTCGGTAACGAGCAGTACTTC
NA	TRBJ1-6	TRBV12-3/TRBV12-4	NA	CASSLPQGTPLHF	TGTGCCAGCAGTTTACCTCAGGGGACACCCCTCCACTTT
TRBD2	TRBJ2-1	TRBV4-3	few	CASSLLVAGVGGNEQFF	TGCGCCAGCAGCCTTCTGGTAGCGGGGGTAGGTGGCAATGAGCAGTTCTTC
NA	TRBJ1-2	TRBV5-1	NA	CASSSALTMTDYGYTF	TGCGCCAGCAGCTCGGCACTGACGATGACAGACTATGGCTACACCTTC
TRBD1	TRBJ1-4	TRBV2	NA	CATQGGGTTNEKLFF	TGTGCCACCCAAGGGGGCGGGACAACTAATGAAAAACTGTTTTTT
NA	TRBJ2-3	TRBV6-4	few	CASSESGHLTDTQYF	TGTGCCAGCAGTGAGTCGGGACATCTCACAGATACGCAGTATTTT
NA	TRBJ2-6	TRBV29-1	NA	CSVSRGPGANVLTF	TGCAGCGTTTCCCGGGGTCCTGGGGCCAACGTCCTGACTTTC
NA	TRBJ1-4	TRBV7-8	many	CASSLKLGEKLFF	TGTGCCAGCAGCTTAAAACTTGGGGAAAAACTGTTTTTT
NA	TRBJ2-7	TRBV12-3/TRBV12-4	few	CASSSSGHYEQYF	TGTGCCAGCAGTTCCTCGGGACATTACGAGCAGTACTTC
TRBD2	TRBJ2-1	TRBV15	few	CATSRDETSGRGGEQFF	TGTGCCACCAGCAGAGATGAAACTAGCGGGAGAGGGGGGGAGCAGTTCTTC
NA	TRBJ1-1	TRBV5-1	few	CASSPREAVVTEAFF	TGCGCCAGCAGCCCCCGGGAGGCAGTCGTGACTGAAGCTTTCTTT
NA	TRBJ1-6	TRBV15	NA	CATSRERGRGDSPLHF	TGTGCCACCAGCAGAGAGCGGGGGCGAGGGGATTCACCCCTCCACTTT
NA	TRBJ2-2	TRBV6-1	NA	CASRPQGLGTGELFF	TGTGCCAGCAGACCACAGGGACTGGGTACCGGGGAGCTGTTTTTT
NA	TRBJ1-5	TRBV7-9	few	CASSSQDRRVPQHF	TGTGCCAGCAGCTCTCAGGACCGGCGGGTGCCCCAGCATTTT
TRBD1	TRBJ1-6	TRBV6-2/TRBV6-3	NA	CASSSGTGFLNSPLHF	TGTGCCAGCAGTTCCGGGACAGGGTTTTTGAATTCACCCCTCCACTTT
NA	TRBJ2-7	TRBV7-2	NA	CASSHSLAYEQYF	TGTGCCAGCAGTCACAGTCTGGCGTACGAGCAGTACTTC
TRBD2	TRBJ2-5	TRBV6-5	NA	CASSYSIAAGGRRETQYF	TGTGCCAGCAGTTACTCGATCGCTGCGGGGGGGCGTCGTGAGACCCAGTACTTC
NA	TRBJ1-2	TRBV15	NA	CATSTPAGPYGYTF	TGTGCCACCAGCACGCCCGCAGGGCCCTATGGCTACACCTTC
TRBD1	TRBJ2-7	TRBV5-1	NA	CASSYKDRAQEQYF	TGCGCCAGCAGCTACAAGGACAGGGCACAAGAGCAGTACTTC
NA	TRBJ1-4	TRBV9	few	CASSFGTGKTNEKLFF	TGTGCCAGCAGCTTCGGGACGGGGAAAACTAATGAAAAACTGTTTTTT
TRBD1	TRBJ2-1	TRBV9	few	CASSAEPGQTYNEQFF	TGTGCCAGCAGCGCCGAACCGGGACAGACCTACAATGAGCAGTTCTTC
NA	TRBJ1-3	TRBV15	few	CATSTPGSSGNTIYF	TGTGCCACCAGCACCCCAGGGAGCTCTGGAAACACCATATATTTT
TRBD1	TRBJ2-7	TRBV5-1	NA	CASVLVPGGMYEQYF	TGCGCCAGCGTCCTTGTGCCAGGGGGCATGTACGAGCAGTACTTC
NA	TRBJ2-5	TRBV7-9	few	CASSPLSQETQYF	TGTGCCAGCAGCCCTCTAAGTCAAGAGACCCAGTACTTC
NA	TRBJ1-1	TRBV29-1	NA	CSALTGMNTEAFF	TGCAGCGCCCTGACAGGTATGAACACTGAAGCTTTCTTT
NA	TRBJ1-4	TRBV15	few	CATSRDQTVNEKLFF	TGTGCCACCAGCAGAGATCAGACAGTTAATGAAAAACTGTTTTTT
TRBD2	TRBJ2-3	TRBV4-2	NA	CASSHGLGLAGGMDTQYF	TGTGCCAGCAGCCATGGTCTGGGACTAGCGGGAGGAATGGATACGCAGTATTTT
TRBD1	TRBJ2-5	TRBV28	NA	CASRLINRDRVQETQYF	TGTGCCAGCAGATTGATTAACCGGGACAGGGTTCAAGAGACCCAGTACTTC
NA	TRBJ1-1	TRBV5-1	NA	CASSWDRGGSTEAFF	TGCGCCAGCAGCTGGGACCGGGGGGGCAGCACTGAAGCTTTCTTT
TRBD1	TRBJ1-3	TRBV12-3/TRBV12-4	few	CASSLAPGGSGNTIYF	TGTGCCAGCAGTTTAGCGCCAGGGGGCTCAGGAAACACCATATATTTT
NA	TRBJ1-2	TRBV12-3/TRBV12-4	many	CASSYQRRGGGYTF	TGTGCCAGCAGTTACCAGAGGAGGGGAGGCGGCTACACCTTC
NA	TRBJ2-1	TRBV11-3	NA	CASSLGERIEGDEQFF	TGTGCCAGCAGCTTAGGTGAGCGGATAGAAGGCGATGAGCAGTTCTTC
NA	TRBJ1-5	TRBV4-1	NA	CASSQGEVSSNQPQHF	TGCGCCAGCAGCCAAGGGGAAGTCTCAAGCAATCAGCCCCAGCATTTT
NA	TRBJ2-7	TRBV4-1	many	CASSQEGARGQYEQYF	TGCGCCAGCAGCCAAGAAGGGGCCAGGGGACAATACGAGCAGTACTTC
TRBD2	TRBJ2-1	TRBV4-2	NA	CASSLPGLAGVRANEQFF	TGTGCCAGCAGCCTTCCGGGACTAGCGGGGGTACGTGCCAATGAGCAGTTCTTC
NA	TRBJ2-1	TRBV20-1	few	CSASRDVLYNEQFF	TGCAGTGCTAGTAGGGACGTACTATACAATGAGCAGTTCTTC
NA	TRBJ2-1	TRBV6-5	NA	CASSYSKGRWFF	TGTGCCAGCAGTTACTCGAAGGGGCGGTGGTTCTTC
NA	TRBJ1-2	TRBV19	NA	CASTIRQNYGYTF	TGTGCCAGTACGATCAGACAGAACTATGGCTACACCTTC